Following are 9 T cell receptor beta chains from one sample sequenced in a study of blood T cell repertoires in COVID-19. Clones were sequenced by immunoSEQ multiplex PCR, and TCRdb holds only the in-frame ones, with some missing. The sample lists roughly 80,000 clones, 60% to 85% occurring once. Sequenced: peripheral blood. Source of these receptors: a human donor in a cohort sampled during active COVID-19.

V usage is TRBV5-1 and J usage is TRBJ1-1, with 9 bases identical to TRBD1. CDR1 and CDR2 from the germline V gene are SGHRS and YFSETQ. This CDR3 spans 15 amino acids. V gave up 2 bases and J gave up 1 base; unmatched junction bases: 3. The CDR3 DNA reads TGCGCCAGCAGCTTACAGGGGGCTCCGAACACTGAAGCTTTCTTT. It encodes CASSLQGAPNTEAFF.

This clone was picked up a small number of times. The genes are TRBV19 and TRBJ2-2; TRBD1 matches 8 bases. V lost 1 base to trimming and J lost 1 base; unmatched junction nucleotides: 5. There are 17 residues in the CDR3. Germline assignment: CDR1 LNHDA and CDR2 SQIVND (reference sequence). CDR3 protein: CASSIVTGGLNTGELFF. CDR3 DNA: TGTGCCAGTAGTATAGTTACAGGGGGATTGAACACCGGGGAGCTGTTTTTT.

The genes are TRBV5-1 and TRBJ2-5; the match to TRBD2 covers 7 bases. V lost 4 bases to trimming and J lost 5 bases; unmatched junction nucleotides: 11. This CDR3 region has 15 residues. From germline, CDR1 is SGHRS and CDR2 YFSETQ. CDR3 sequence (DNA): TGCGCCAGCAGCCCGGGCCCAGCGGGGTCGGAGACCCAGTACTTC. This encodes CASSPGPAGSETQYF.

This clone was detected only a few times. The CDR3 nucleotides are TGTGCCAGCAGCCTCCGCGGGCGGCCAGCTTTCTTT. It yields the protein CASSLRGRPAFF. The V call is TRBV13, the J call TRBJ1-1, with D uncertain. Looked up from germline, CDR1 is PRHDT and CDR2 is FYEKMQ (reference sequence). The CDR3 is 12 residues long. With 5 bases removed from V and 10 bases from J, the gap between germline ends came to 14 bases.

The J gene is TRBJ2-7, the V gene TRBV6-2 or TRBV6-3, with a tentative D call TRBD1 (5 bases). Per the germline V gene, CDR1 is MNHEY and CDR2 is SVGEGT. The CDR3 sequence is 12 residues long. Trimming removed 5 bases at V and 5 bases at J, with 10 bases between. CDR3 DNA: TGTGCCAGCAGTGAGGCAGGGAACGAGCAGTACTTC. It yields the protein CASSEAGNEQYF.

This rearrangement joins TRBV5-1 to TRBJ2-3; 15 bases match TRBD2. V lost 4 bases and J lost 3; bases outside the gene matches: 6. CDR1 is SGHRS, CDR2 YFSETQ, per germline. CDR3 size: 17 residues. The DNA of the CDR3 is TGCGCCAGCAGCATAGGGACTAGCGGGGGGACAACAGATACGCAGTATTTT. It codes for CASSIGTSGGTTDTQYF.

The chain's CDR3 is CASSFRDSNQPQHF. The DNA of the CDR3 is TGTGCCAGCAGTTTCAGGGATAGCAATCAGCCCCAGCATTTT. This chain links TRBV6-5 with TRBJ1-5; perhaps TRBD1 as D (5 bases). Germline-derived CDR1 and CDR2 are MNHEY and SVGAGI. Trimming removed 4 bases from V and 0 bases from J, with 7 bases in between. This CDR3 contains 14 residues.

The chain links TRBV6-2 or TRBV6-3 to TRBJ1-2, with TRBD1 matching over 8 bases. J was trimmed by 2 bases and V by 2 bases; bases with no gene match: 4. Germline assignment: CDR1 MNHEY and CDR2 SVGEGT. This CDR3 is built from 15 residues. CDR3 DNA: TGTGCCAGCAGTTACGGGGACAGGACAAACTATGGCTACACCTTC. Protein sequence: CASSYGDRTNYGYTF.

The table lists this clone with a few counts. Here the CDR3 reads CASSLATGNSPLHF. DNA for the CDR3: TGTGCCAGCAGCTTGGCTACAGGGAACTCACCCCTCCACTTT. This rearrangement joins TRBV7-9 to TRBJ1-6; weak D call: TRBD1 (6 bases). Germline values: CDR1 SEHNR, CDR2 FQNEAQ (reference sequence). The CDR3 totals 14 residues. V lost 3 bases, J lost 10 bases, and 13 bases lay in between.